This record concerns one T cell receptor beta chain sequence. Those enrolled, adults aged 18 to 89 years, came from around 25 US areas. The entry originates in a study of blood T cell repertoires in COVID-19. Across the study: Whether acute or convalescent, the COVID-19 samples came from the United States, Italy and Spain.

Original processing methods: Amplified reference gene primers provided the basis for estimating nucleated cell counts. Sequencing used immunoSEQ multiplex PCR; TCRdb keeps in-frame clones, though not all of them. The V and J calls and the clone size are those of that table, but D and trimming were determined from the DNA. The sample comprises approximately 81,000 clones, about 89% of which are singletons, and roughly 1.2% rests with the top ten. The TCR originated in a woman aged 45-59 years with acute COVID-19. Source material: PBMCs or T cells enriched from blood (not recorded which).

CDR3 in DNA: TGTGCCTGGACTAGCGGGAGAAGTGAGCAGTTCTTC. It yields the protein CAWTSGRSEQFF. The chain employs TRBV30 and TRBJ2-1, with TRBD2 matching 10 bases. V lost 4 bases and J lost 9; bases outside the gene matches: 3. The CDR3 runs to 12 residues. Germline V CDR1 and CDR2: GTSNPN, SVGIG (reference sequence).